Here is one T cell receptor beta chain with its context. Its antigen remains unidentified. The protocol was immunoSEQ multiplex PCR, while the TCRdb copy is restricted to in-frame clones and leaves out a portion. The sample has roughly 150,000 clones, 80% to 95% seen once. The sample belongs to a study of T cell responses to AZD1222 COVID-19 vaccine. General observations from the study: Baseline antibody screening turned up just a handful of seropositive AZD1222 recipients.

Sequences were derived from peripheral blood, sampled on day 0 of AZD1222 vaccination. The sequence came from an adult in good health.

In nucleotides, the CDR3 is TGTGCCAGTAGCAACCGCGCGGCCCCAGGGTACGAGCAGTACTTC. It translates to CASSNRAAPGYEQYF. This chain connects TRBV19 to TRBJ2-7; TRBD1 might be the D (5 bases). This CDR3 is built from 15 residues. The V gene lost 6 bases and the J gene lost 4 bases, with 19 bases spanning the gap. Germline assignment: CDR1 LNHDA and CDR2 SQIVND (reference sequence). Together with reference TRBV19 and TRBJ2-7, the CDR3 gives the full variable domain: DGGITQSPKYLFRKEGQNVTLSCEQNLNHDAMYWYRQDPGQGLRLIYYSQIVNDFQKGDIAEGYSVSREKKESFPLTVTSAQKNPTAFYLCASSNRAAPGYEQYFGPGTRLTVT.